The 17 T cell receptor beta chains presented below share a single source sample, sequenced in a study of early T cells in non-severe SARS-CoV-2 infection. TCRdb ran MiXCR on the 5' RACE reads and lists one entry per CDR3 protein. The sample has 25,000 to 30,000 distinct CDR3 sequences, about 4% seen once. Sequencing was performed on whole blood. The receptors originated from an adult who was a healthcare worker with PCR-confirmed SARS-CoV-2 infection or an uninfected control (not recorded which).

This clonotype has at least ten counts. The chain recombines TRBV12-3 or TRBV12-4 with TRBJ1-3, with 8 bases fitting TRBD1. Unmatched junction bases numbered 6, after V lost 5 bases and J lost 0 bases. This CDR3 has 16 amino acids. The CDR3 sequence is CASSRGQANSGNTIYF. In DNA form, the CDR3 reads TGTGCCAGCAGTAGGGGACAGGCGAACTCTGGAAACACCATATATTTT.

Judged by abundance, this clonotype is medium-sized (0.01 to 0.1%). The gene calls are TRBV19 and TRBJ2-1, with a weak D call TRBD2 (6 bases). V dropped 5 bases and J dropped 8 bases, with 13 bases sitting between them. The CDR3 length is 13 residues. CDR1 LNHDA and CDR2 SQIVND come from the germline V gene (reference sequence). The CDR3 DNA sequence: TGTGCCAGTAGTTCGACTAGTTCCCATGAGCAGTTCTTC. This translates into CASSSTSSHEQFF.

This clonotype was seen ten or more times. CDR3 loop: CASSPGGVNEQFF. The CDR3 DNA reads TGTGCCAGCAGTCCCGGGGGAGTAAATGAGCAGTTCTTC. The rearrangement joins TRBV7-9 to TRBJ2-1; a weak D match, TRBD2 (6 bases). Germline CDR1 and CDR2: SEHNR and FQNEAQ (reference sequence). Trimming took off 6 bases at V and 7 bases at J, with 13 bases between the two ends. The CDR3 totals 13 residues.

This clonotype was recorded many times. The chain joins TRBV5-1 to TRBJ1-2; D not resolved. Between the trimmed V and J ends, which lost 4 bases and 5 bases, there was a span of 15 bases. The V gene's germline CDR1 is SGHRS and CDR2 YFSETQ. There are 14 residues in the CDR3. CDR3 nucleotide sequence: TGCGCCAGCAGCCCGGAAACTAGTCGATATGGCTACACCTTC. This codes for CASSPETSRYGYTF.

This clonotype showed up just a few times. The V gene is TRBV6-1, the J gene TRBJ1-1, with TRBD1 as a possible D gene (5 bases). This CDR3 spans 15 amino acids. Trimming removed 0 bases at V and 4 bases at J, with 12 bases between. CDR1 MNHNS and CDR2 SASEGT come from the germline V gene. The CDR3 DNA follows: TGTGCCAGCAGTGAAGCGACAGCGGCGGGCACTGAAGCTTTCTTT. It specifies CASSEATAAGTEAFF.

V and J are TRBV20-1 and TRBJ1-4, with D hard to call. The germline gives CDR1 DFQATT, CDR2 SNEGSKA (reference sequence). The CDR3 loop spans 12 amino acids. Trimming left V 7 bases short and J 7 bases short, with 13 bases between. CDR3 bases: TGCAGTGTTGAAGTGAATGGTGAAAAACTGTTTTTT. It codes for CSVEVNGEKLFF.

This clonotype has at least ten counts. The chain links TRBV6-2 or TRBV6-3 to TRBJ2-6; 7 positions match TRBD1. This CDR3 spans 15 amino acids. Trimming cost V 7 bases and J 0 bases; bases outside gene matches: 3. Germline CDR1 reads MNHEY; CDR2 reads SVGEGT. The CDR3, as DNA: TGTGCCAGCACGGACAGGATCTCTGGGGCCAACGTCCTGACTTTC. Its protein product is CASTDRISGANVLTF.

The gene calls are TRBV5-1 and TRBJ2-2, with 12 nucleotides matching TRBD1. Germline CDR1 and CDR2: SGHRS and YFSETQ. V was clipped by 4 bases and J by 6 bases; unmatched bases: 13. This CDR3 has 18 residues. This chain's CDR3 is CASSLRGQGALVSGELFF. As DNA, the CDR3 is TGCGCCAGCAGCCTCCGGGGACAGGGGGCTCTAGTATCCGGGGAGCTGTTTTTT. Complete variable domain (other parts from reference TRBV5-1 and TRBJ2-2): KAGVTQTPRYLIKTRGQQVTLSCSPISGHRSVSWYQQTPGQGLQFLFEYFSETQRNKGNFPGRFSGRQFSNSRSEMNVSTLELGDSALYLCASSLRGQGALVSGELFFGEGSRLTVL.

The sample holds a few counts of this clonotype. The chain joins TRBV7-8 to TRBJ2-5, with TRBD2 matching over 8 bases. Trimming at V came to 1 base and at J to 3 bases, leaving 10 bases not matched to a gene. The CDR3 runs 17 residues. Germline CDR1 is SGHVS and CDR2 is FQNEAQ. CDR3 in amino acids: CASSLVVWREVEETQYF. In DNA, the CDR3 is TGTGCCAGCAGCTTAGTAGTCTGGCGGGAGGTGGAAGAGACCCAGTACTTC.

This clonotype was seen repeatedly, ten times or more. The V and J genes are TRBV20-1 and TRBJ2-7; D is possibly TRBD2 (6 bases). V gave up 6 bases and J gave up 3 bases, with 15 bases separating them. Germline V gene data show CDR1 as DFQATT and CDR2 as SNEGSKA (reference sequence). This CDR3 is 13 amino acids long. The DNA for the CDR3 is TGCAGTGCCCTAACCGGGACTCTCTACGAGCAGTACTTC. Translated: CSALTGTLYEQYF.

This clonotype has at least ten counts. This rearrangement joins TRBV6-6 to TRBJ1-1; 12 bases match TRBD1. Per the germline V gene, CDR1 is MNHNY and CDR2 is SVGAGI (reference sequence). The V and J ends lost 2 bases and 1 base, in that order; junction bases with no gene match: 8. The length of the CDR3 is 18 residues. DNA for the CDR3: TGTGCCAGCAGTTACAGTGGGACAGGGGGCTCGAAGAACACTGAAGCTTTCTTT. Amino acid sequence: CASSYSGTGGSKNTEAFF.

This clonotype was detected ten times or more. The rearrangement links TRBV28 to TRBJ1-1; D unresolved. V gave up 5 bases and J gave up 5 bases, with 18 bases separating them. Germline V gene sequence: CDR1 MDHEN, CDR2 SYDVKM. This CDR3 contains 15 residues. CDR3 region: CASSGLPRVATEAFF. For the CDR3, the DNA is TGTGCCAGCAGTGGGCTCCCCCGTGTGGCGACTGAAGCTTTCTTT.

This clonotype occurred a few times. The rearrangement joins TRBV6-1 to TRBJ2-5, with TRBD1 as a possible D gene (7 bases). The CDR3 length is 14 residues. The germline V gene encodes CDR1 MNHNS and CDR2 SASEGT. V lost 7 bases to trimming and J lost 5 bases, with 17 bases between them. CDR3 nucleotide sequence: TGTGCCAGCAAAGGGACAGTCGCGGGGGAGACCCAGTACTTC. Amino acid sequence: CASKGTVAGETQYF.

This clonotype came up many times. This chain joins TRBV11-2 and TRBJ2-2; 7 positions match TRBD1. The germline V gene encodes CDR1 SGHAT and CDR2 FQNNGV. V was pared by 3 bases and J by 0 bases, with 16 bases of the junction left unmatched. There are 20 residues in the CDR3. The CDR3 protein is CASSLKAGTASYANTGELFF. The CDR3 DNA reads TGTGCCAGCAGCTTGAAAGCCGGGACAGCTAGTTACGCGAACACCGGGGAGCTGTTTTTT.

The J gene is TRBJ2-1, the V gene TRBV28; TRBD2 matches at 8 bases. The germline CDR1 and CDR2 sequences are MDHEN and SYDVKM. The CDR3 spans 15 residues. Trimming at V came to 2 bases and at J to 5 bases, leaving 5 bases not matched to a gene. The CDR3 reads CASSLIQRGHNEQFF. The CDR3 DNA reads as TGTGCCAGCAGTTTAATCCAGCGGGGGCACAATGAGCAGTTCTTC.

This clonotype was observed many times. V gene TRBV7-8 combines with J gene TRBJ2-2; 14 positions match TRBD2. Losses at the gene ends were 2 bases for V and 3 bases for J; bases not matched to a gene: 17. Germline V gives CDR1 SGHVS, CDR2 FQNEAQ. The CDR3 totals 22 residues. The CDR3 reads CASSLFVLPGLAGEGDTGELFF. As DNA, the CDR3 is TGTGCCAGCAGCTTATTTGTCCTACCGGGACTAGCGGGAGAGGGGGACACCGGGGAGCTGTTTTTT.

This chain connects TRBV28 to TRBJ2-7; D is perhaps TRBD1 (6 bases). Trimming stripped 6 bases from V and 3 bases from J, with 12 bases between. CDR1 and CDR2 (germline): MDHEN, SYDVKM. CDR3 length: 13 residues. The CDR3 region is CASSRGQLYEQYV. CDR3 DNA sequence: TGTGCCAGCAGCCGCGGACAGCTCTACGAGCAGTACGTC.